This entry is about one TCR beta chain. This clone was seen a few times. What antigen it recognizes has not been identified. No quality values exist for individual bases; no much larger clone is one base distant. Other DNA sequences in this sample translate to the same CDR3. CDR1 and CDR2 are drawn from the germline V gene: MNHEY, SVGAGI. V is shortened by 0 bases, J by 4 bases, and the region joining them spans 9 bases. From cysteine to phenylalanine, the CDR3 is 14 amino acids long. The only DNA kept is the CDR3, 42 bases in frame from the first base. For sequencing of the TCRbeta CDR3 region, genomic DNA was extracted from the sorted cells. The immunoSEQ Assay was used to sequence the TCRbeta CDR3 regions. Not all clones reach the TCRdb copy of this immuneACCESS table, which keeps in-frame sequences only. Checked studies attribute under half of the gap to unresolved V genes and leave the rest unexplained. Present in this sample are fewer than 85,000 clones, around four fifths of which were seen just once. Approximately 0.9% of the sample is taken by the ten largest.

This record belongs to a study of OX40 agonist ivuxolimab in advanced cancers. Context from the whole study: The costimulatory receptor OX40 (CD134) was targeted by ivuxolimab, a fully human IgG2 agonistic monoclonal antibody. Three dose-escalation patients achieved partial responses, one with hepatocellular carcinoma and two with cutaneous melanoma. The dose-escalation cohort was roughly 83% male with a mean age of approximately 60 years, ranging from roughly 23 to 90. Intravenous ivuxolimab was administered to patients every 2 weeks at six dose levels: 0.01, 0.1, 0.3, 1.5, 3 and 10 mg/kg. Patients were allowed to have had prior anti-PD-1, anti-PD-L1 or anti-CTLA-4 therapy, and around two fifths of the dose-escalation patients had been treated with checkpoint inhibitors. The paper describes the monotherapy dose-escalation part (N of about 47 patients) of the phase I trial of ivuxolimab. Of the approximately 53 patients in dose escalation, approximately 20 had hepatocellular carcinoma, roughly 15 had melanoma, 9 had renal cell carcinoma and 9 had head and neck cancer. Peripheral TCRbeta sequencing aimed to test whether ivuxolimab altered TCR sequence diversity and caused clonal T-cell expansion. General findings and caveats noted by the study authors: Low levels of normalized T-cell clonal expansion were also shown by some nonresponding patients. At doses of 0.1 to 3.0 mg/kg, clonal expansion of both CD4+ and CD8+ T cells in blood was seen between baseline and week 6. In partial responders in the 0.1-3.0 mg/kg groups, normalized peripheral clonal expansion was found to be among the lowest, especially among CD8+ T cells. On average, CD8+ T cells showed more expanded clones than CD4+ T cells after ivuxolimab. Antigen specificity was not determined for the clonally expanded peripheral T cells.

The trial excluded patients who had a history of autoimmune disease or were on systemic immunosuppression. In every dose cohort, peripheral blood was drawn for TCR sequencing at baseline, cycle 4 day 1, and cycle 7 day 1. Samples were obtained from an open-label, multicenter, first-in-human phase I dose-escalation trial of ivuxolimab. Adults with locally advanced or metastatic head and neck squamous cell, hepatocellular, melanoma or renal cell carcinoma were enrolled in the trial. CD4+ and CD8+ T cells were sorted separately from peripheral blood before TCR sequencing. The origin of this receptor is an adult with an advanced solid tumor such as melanoma, head and neck, liver or kidney cancer. The sample in question was CD4+ or CD8+ T cells sorted from blood, obtained in a trial of the OX40 agonist ivuxolimab. This receptor chain uses TRBV6-5 and TRBJ1-1, and the D gene may be TRBD1, 5 bases matching. The nucleotides read TGTGCCAGCAGTTACTCGAGTAGGGGCACTGAAGCTTTCTTT. It codes for CASSYSSRGTEAFF.